The entry below describes one TCR beta chain. Its antigen remains unidentified. TCRdb itself ran the 5' RACE reads through MiXCR, one entry per CDR3 protein. The sample has 210,000 or so distinct CDR3 sequences, 15% to 20% seen once. The CDR3 runs 14 residues. CDR1 is SGHKS, CDR2 YYEKEE, per germline (reference sequence). The ends were cut back, 4 bases at V and 5 bases at J, with 16 bases in the middle. These data originate in a study of identical twins. Study findings and constraints: Out-of-frame alpha sequences shared by twins showed excess low generation probability.

These data were also reused for a study on T cells expressing NK-cell markers.

What was sequenced was CD8+ T cells sorted from blood. The chain carries TRBV5-5 and TRBJ2-7; D remains ambiguous. The source is a woman between 18 and 29 years old in good health. CDR3 residues: CASSPTSTPHEQYF. In nucleotides, the CDR3 is TGTGCCAGCAGCCCAACTTCAACCCCCCACGAGCAGTACTTC.